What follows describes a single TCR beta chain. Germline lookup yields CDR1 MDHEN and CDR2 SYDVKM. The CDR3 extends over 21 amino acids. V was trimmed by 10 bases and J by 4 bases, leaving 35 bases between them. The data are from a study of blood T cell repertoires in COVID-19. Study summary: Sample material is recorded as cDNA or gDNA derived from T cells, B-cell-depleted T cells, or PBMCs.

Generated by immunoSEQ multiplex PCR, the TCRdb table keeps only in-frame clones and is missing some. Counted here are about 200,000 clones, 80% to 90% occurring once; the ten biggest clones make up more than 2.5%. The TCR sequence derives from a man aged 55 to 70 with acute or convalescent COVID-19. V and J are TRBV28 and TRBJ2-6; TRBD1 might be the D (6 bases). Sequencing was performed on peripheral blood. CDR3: CATHDTIKTGKMSGGANVLTF. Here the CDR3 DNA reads TGTGCCACCCACGATACTATAAAGACAGGAAAAATGTCGGGAGGGGCCAACGTCCTGACTTTC.